The 11 T cell receptor beta chains given below trace back to one sample, sequenced in a study of cytomegalovirus exposure and HLA in healthy donors. The PCR had 60 Vbeta and 13 Jbeta primers. TCRdb's copy holds only in-frame clones and misses some; the assay was immunoSEQ multiplex PCR. The sample has around 200,000 clones; 65% to 90% are singletons. Sequenced sample: PBMCs. The receptors come from a woman aged 25 to 39 in good health and CMV-seronegative.

V and J are TRBV5-1 and TRBJ2-1; tentative D call: TRBD2 (5 bases). The ends were cut back, 0 bases at V and 9 bases at J, with 16 bases in the middle. In germline, CDR1 is SGHRS, CDR2 YFSETQ. This CDR3 contains 15 residues. The chain's CDR3 is CASSLASLPIGEQFF. CDR3 DNA sequence: TGCGCCAGCAGCTTGGCTAGCCTTCCAATCGGTGAGCAGTTCTTC. Complete variable domain (other parts from reference TRBV5-1 and TRBJ2-1): KAGVTQTPRYLIKTRGQQVTLSCSPISGHRSVSWYQQTPGQGLQFLFEYFSETQRNKGNFPGRFSGRQFSNSRSEMNVSTLELGDSALYLCASSLASLPIGEQFFGPGTRLTVL.

This clone was recorded once. The rearrangement uses TRBV5-4 and TRBJ2-7; D is possibly TRBD2 (6 bases). Germline CDR1 is SGHNT and CDR2 is YYREEE (reference sequence). This CDR3 is 14 amino acids long. The V end was cut by 1 base, the J end by 5 bases, with 13 bases between. CDR3 residues: CASSLRAGRDEQYF. The CDR3 coding sequence is TGTGCCAGCAGCTTGAGGGCGGGGCGGGACGAGCAGTACTTC.

This sequence joins TRBV4-1 and TRBJ2-5; TRBD2 aligns across 11 bases. Germline CDR1 MGHRA, CDR2 YSYEKL. The trim removed 8 bases at V and 2 bases at J, leaving 7 bases unmatched. The CDR3 sequence is 15 residues long. CDR3 sequence reads: CASRRTSGLQETQYF. The DNA of the CDR3 is TGCGCCAGCCGAAGGACTAGCGGGTTGCAAGAGACCCAGTACTTC.

J is TRBJ2-5 and V is TRBV28; D ambiguous. The CDR3 length is 12 residues. Looked up from germline, CDR1 is MDHEN and CDR2 is SYDVKM. The V end lost 9 bases, the J end lost 2 bases, and 10 bases lay between the germline ends. DNA of the CDR3: TGTGCCAGTTCGACACCACAAGAGACCCAGTACTTC. The encoded protein is CASSTPQETQYF.

The genes are TRBV28 and TRBJ2-1; a weak D match, TRBD1 (6 bases). Germline CDR1 is MDHEN and CDR2 is SYDVKM. Deletions cut 10 bases from V and 4 bases from J, with 17 bases between. This CDR3 is built from 14 residues. The CDR3 here is CATWTARRYNEQFF. The CDR3 nucleotides are TGTGCCACCTGGACAGCTAGGAGATACAATGAGCAGTTCTTC.

The gene calls are TRBV5-1 and TRBJ2-2, with D hard to call. The CDR3 totals 16 residues. Germline V gene data show CDR1 as SGHRS and CDR2 as YFSETQ. V was cut by 4 bases and J by 0 bases, with 13 bases left in between. CDR3 nucleotides: TGCGCCAGCAGCCCGACGGAAGGAGCGAACACCGGGGAGCTGTTTTTT. It yields the protein CASSPTEGANTGELFF.

The chain joins TRBV5-1 to TRBJ2-5, with TRBD1 matching over 9 bases. This CDR3 contains 15 residues. Trimming removed 6 bases from V and 4 bases from J; junction bases left unmatched: 10. Per germline, CDR1 SGHRS and CDR2 YFSETQ. The DNA for the CDR3 is TGCGCCAGCACCGGGACAGGGTCTTTAGGAGAGACCCAGTACTTC. It translates to CASTGTGSLGETQYF.

The rearrangement joins TRBV9 to TRBJ1-2; perhaps TRBD1 as D (5 bases). Looked up from germline, CDR1 is SGDLS and CDR2 is YYNGEE. This CDR3 is 15 amino acids long. V gave up 4 bases and J gave up 4 bases, with 17 bases separating them. CDR3 residues: CASSPYRGGTYGYTF. DNA for the CDR3: TGTGCCAGCAGCCCCTATCGGGGGGGGACCTATGGCTACACCTTC.

The chain carries TRBV4-2 and TRBJ2-7, with 9 positions matching TRBD2. Looked up from germline, CDR1 is LGHNA and CDR2 is YNFKEQ. The CDR3 has 15 residues. V trimming: 2 bases; J trimming: 3 bases; junction bases outside the gene matches: 5. CDR3 in amino acids: CASSQIAGENYEQYF. The CDR3 DNA reads as TGTGCCAGCAGCCAAATAGCGGGGGAGAACTACGAGCAGTACTTC.

This chain uses TRBV7-9 with TRBJ1-1, with D unclear. This CDR3 has 13 amino acids. Trimming pared 4 bases from V and 11 bases from J, leaving 17 bases between. Germline-derived CDR1 and CDR2 are SEHNR and FQNEAQ (reference sequence). The CDR3 spells CASSSLALKEAFF. In nucleotides, the CDR3 is TGTGCCAGCAGCTCTTTGGCCCTTAAGGAGGCTTTCTTT. Using reference TRBV7-9 and TRBJ1-1 for the parts outside the CDR3, the full variable domain is DTGVSQNPRHKITKRGQNVTFRCDPISEHNRLYWYRQTLGQGPEFLTYFQNEAQLEKSRLLSDRFSAERPKGSFSTLEIQRTEQGDSAMYLCASSSLALKEAFFGQGTRLTVV.

This clone was counted once. This chain uses TRBV18 with TRBJ2-1; D ambiguous. The CDR3 is made up of 14 amino acids. V was pared by 4 bases and J by 8 bases, with 15 bases between. Per the germline V gene, CDR1 is KGHSH and CDR2 is LQKENI. The CDR3 is CASSLNFEVDEQFF. CDR3 nucleotides: TGTGCCAGCTCACTAAACTTCGAAGTAGATGAGCAGTTCTTC.